The next 19 T cell receptor beta chains were all read from a single sample in a study of blood T cell repertoires in COVID-19. The method was immunoSEQ multiplex PCR; TCRdb's version includes in-frame clones alone and lacks a portion of them. The profile shows 150,000 or so clones, 85% to 95% of them singletons. The sample consisted of peripheral blood. The receptors stem from a man aged 50-60 years with acute or convalescent COVID-19.

The chain recombines TRBV19 with TRBJ2-5; maybe TRBD1 (5 bases). V was cut by 6 bases and J by 0 bases, with 11 bases left in between. CDR1 and CDR2 from the germline V gene are LNHDA and SQIVND (reference sequence). This CDR3 has 14 amino acids. The CDR3 DNA follows: TGTGCCAGTAGCATCAACAGGTACCAAGAGACCCAGTACTTC. Translated, it gives CASSINRYQETQYF. Drawing the rest from reference TRBV19 and TRBJ2-5, the complete variable domain is DGGITQSPKYLFRKEGQNVTLSCEQNLNHDAMYWYRQDPGQGLRLIYYSQIVNDFQKGDIAEGYSVSREKKESFPLTVTSAQKNPTAFYLCASSINRYQETQYFGPGTRLLVL.

This chain joins TRBV6-5 and TRBJ1-2, with TRBD1 as a possible D gene (5 bases). Trimming took off 7 bases at V and 5 bases at J, with 8 bases between the two ends. The CDR3 is 11 residues long. CDR1 is MNHEY, CDR2 SVGAGI, per germline. The CDR3 loop is CASITGYGYTF. The DNA of the CDR3 is TGTGCCAGCATTACAGGTTATGGCTACACCTTC.

J is TRBJ1-1 and V is TRBV4-1, with TRBD1 as a possible D gene (5 bases). V was clipped by 1 base and J by 1 base, with 13 bases between them. The CDR3 is made up of 16 amino acids. The germline V gene has CDR1 MGHRA and CDR2 YSYEKL. CDR3 loop: CASSQVGGGENTEAFF. The CDR3 DNA reads TGCGCCAGCAGCCAAGTCGGGGGTGGGGAGAACACTGAAGCTTTCTTT.

The chain joins TRBV15 to TRBJ2-5, with 12 positions matching TRBD2. V shed 5 bases, J shed 4 bases, and the junction held 11 bases outside the gene matches. Germline V gene data show CDR1 as LNHNV and CDR2 as YYDKDF (reference sequence). This CDR3 contains 17 residues. The CDR3 coding sequence is TGTGCCACCAGCGAAACTAGCGGGAGGCCTCAAGGAGAGACCCAGTACTTC. Its translation is CATSETSGRPQGETQYF.

The chain is built from TRBV9 and TRBJ2-1; 8 nucleotides agree with TRBD1. This CDR3 has 14 residues. V dropped 4 bases and J dropped 7; count of bases not matched to a gene: 7. Germline lookup yields CDR1 SGDLS and CDR2 YYNGEE. CDR3 protein: CASSLRTGRNEQFF. In DNA, the CDR3 is TGTGCCAGCAGCCTACGGACAGGGAGAAATGAGCAGTTCTTC.

The chain is built from TRBV27 and TRBJ2-7; 7 bases agree with TRBD2. V lost 3 bases, J lost 5 bases, and 4 bases stayed unmatched. Germline V lookup: CDR1 MNHEY, CDR2 SMNVEV (reference sequence). The CDR3 consists of 13 residues. This chain's CDR3 is CASSFLGGDEQYF. Written as DNA, the CDR3 is TGTGCCAGCAGTTTTCTTGGGGGGGACGAGCAGTACTTC.

The gene calls are TRBV2 and TRBJ2-3; 13 bases fit TRBD2. Germline V lookup: CDR1 SNHLY, CDR2 FYNNEI. The CDR3 is 18 amino acids. With V trimmed by 5 bases and J by 3 bases, 11 bases remained unmatched. The DNA of the CDR3 is TGTGCCAGCAGTAATGAAGTGACTAGCGGGGGGTGGACAGATACGCAGTATTTT. Protein sequence: CASSNEVTSGGWTDTQYF. The whole variable domain, filled in from reference TRBV2 and TRBJ2-3, reads EPEVTQTPSHQVTQMGQEVILRCVPISNHLYFYWYRQILGQKVEFLVSFYNNEISEKSEIFDDQFSVERPDGSNFTLKIRSTKLEDSAMYFCASSNEVTSGGWTDTQYFGPGTRLTVL.

In its sample, this clone was seen once. This rearrangement joins TRBV5-1 to TRBJ1-3; perhaps TRBD1 as D (6 bases). Trimming took off 0 bases at V and 6 bases at J, with 19 bases between the two ends. The CDR3 runs 17 residues. Germline lookup yields CDR1 SGHRS and CDR2 YFSETQ. The CDR3 loop is CASSLEFQVGAENTIYF. For the CDR3, the DNA is TGCGCCAGCAGCTTGGAGTTTCAAGTGGGGGCAGAAAACACCATATATTTT.

The rearrangement links TRBV3-1 (or the pseudogene TRBV3-2) to TRBJ1-3, with D unclear. V lost 5 bases and J lost 8, with 16 bases in between. Germline CDR1 is LGHDT and CDR2 is YNNKEL (reference sequence). The CDR3 is made up of 14 amino acids. CDR3 nucleotides: TGTGCCAGCAGCTGGGGAGGTGGAGGAGACACCATATATTTT. This translates into CASSWGGGGDTIYF.

This chain uses TRBV29-1 with TRBJ2-4, with 8 bases matching TRBD1. In germline, CDR1 is SQVTM, CDR2 ANQGSEA. The ends lost 3 bases at V and 0 bases at J; junction bases unmatched: 7. CDR3 size: 16 residues. CDR3 sequence: CSVEPGQGLAKNIQYF. The DNA of the CDR3 is TGCAGCGTTGAGCCAGGACAGGGTCTAGCCAAAAACATTCAGTACTTC.

J is TRBJ2-3 and V is TRBV11-2, with TRBD2 matching over 15 bases. The germline gives CDR1 SGHAT, CDR2 FQNNGV. The V and J ends lost 2 bases and 8 bases, in that order; junction bases with no gene match: 5. This CDR3 has 16 residues. CDR3 protein: CASSLPGLAGGSTQYF. The DNA of the CDR3 is TGTGCCAGCAGCTTACCGGGACTAGCGGGAGGTAGTACGCAGTATTTT.

The chain combines TRBV29-1 with TRBJ2-4, with 10 bases matching TRBD1. V lost 1 base, J lost 2 bases, and 5 bases stayed unmatched. CDR3 length equals 16 residues. Per germline, CDR1 SQVTM and CDR2 ANQGSEA. The CDR3 nucleotides are TGCAGCGTTGAAGGCCGGACAGGGGGTACCAAAAACATTCAGTACTTC. Translated: CSVEGRTGGTKNIQYF.

This clone was counted a single time. The V gene is TRBV6-5, the J gene TRBJ1-1; 8 nucleotides line up with TRBD1. The junction had 8 bases not matched to a gene; V was cut back by 6 bases and J by 5 bases. The CDR3 sequence is 14 residues long. Germline CDR1 reads MNHEY; CDR2 reads SVGAGI. The chain's CDR3 is CASSPTNRGTEAFF. CDR3 sequence (DNA): TGTGCCAGCAGCCCGACAAACAGGGGGACTGAAGCTTTCTTT.

The rearrangement uses TRBV27 and TRBJ2-7; TRBD1 agrees at 9 bases. V gave up 7 bases and J gave up 4 bases; unmatched junction bases: 11. From germline, CDR1 is MNHEY and CDR2 SMNVEV (reference sequence). CDR3 size: 15 residues. CDR3: CASKMENRGLYEQYF. CDR3 coding DNA: TGTGCCAGCAAGATGGAGAACAGGGGGCTTTACGAGCAGTACTTC.

The J gene is TRBJ1-5, the V gene TRBV19, with a possible D match to TRBD1 (5 bases). Between the trimmed V and J ends, which lost 5 bases and 5 bases, there was a span of 22 bases. The CDR3 contains 17 residues. Germline V gene sequence: CDR1 LNHDA, CDR2 SQIVND (reference sequence). In nucleotides, the CDR3 is TGTGCCAGTAGTGGGGCGGGAGGGAGGCCTATCCATCAGCCCCAGCATTTT. It codes for CASSGAGGRPIHQPQHF.

This chain links TRBV6-5 with TRBJ1-4, with a possible D match to TRBD1 (5 bases). Germline assignment: CDR1 MNHEY and CDR2 SVGAGI. Between the trimmed V and J ends, which lost 5 bases and 7 bases, there was a span of 14 bases. CDR3 length: 14 amino acids. The CDR3 nucleotides are TGTGCCAGCAGTCCCACAGGCGGAGTTGAAAAACTGTTTTTT. Translating gives CASSPTGGVEKLFF.

This clone came up once. The genes are TRBV6-1 and TRBJ1-5, with D possibly being TRBD1 (5 bases). This CDR3 has 14 residues. Trimming removed 2 bases at V and 5 bases at J, with 10 bases between. CDR1 MNHNS and CDR2 SASEGT come from the germline V gene. The CDR3 sequence: CASSESGGDQPQHF. The DNA for the CDR3 is TGTGCCAGCAGTGAATCGGGAGGGGATCAGCCCCAGCATTTT.

The V call is TRBV19, the J call TRBJ1-3, with 8 bases lining up with TRBD1. There are 19 residues in the CDR3. V gave up 1 base and J gave up 0 bases; unmatched junction bases: 11. From germline, CDR1 is LNHDA and CDR2 SQIVND (reference sequence). CDR3 in amino acids: CASSIGRTGSPTSGNTIYF. The CDR3 DNA is TGTGCCAGTAGTATAGGTCGGACAGGGAGTCCAACCTCTGGAAACACCATATATTTT.

The CDR3 reads CASSMGRSGGVSSTDTQYF. In DNA form, the CDR3 reads TGTGCCAGCAGCATGGGTAGGAGCGGGGGGGTAAGTTCGACAGATACGCAGTATTTT. The chain recombines TRBV9 with TRBJ2-3; 10 bases map to TRBD2. CDR3 length: 19 amino acids. Unmatched junction bases numbered 17, after V lost 4 bases and J lost 3 bases. CDR1 and CDR2 (germline): SGDLS, YYNGEE.